A selection of T cell receptor beta chains follows, all from one sample in a study of PD-1 blockade in classical Hodgkin lymphoma. The repertoire was sequenced with immunoSEQ multiplex PCR; TCRdb's copy has only in-frame clones and lacks some. The sample lists 10,000 to 15,000 clones, 79% occurring once. The sequencing here drew on CD4+ T cells from blood, taken at baseline. These receptor sequences come from a human donor with classical Hodgkin lymphoma. Each CDR3 is given with its conserved first and last residue. Fields, in order: D gene, J gene, V gene, clone size, CDR3 DNA, CDR3 protein. The D gene is left open where the match is weak. A row's size may be missing; if present it is once, few, many or a size class.

-,TRBJ2-3,TRBV2,-,TGTGCCAGCAGTGAAGACAGGGTTTTGGGGACAGATACGCAGTATTTT,CASSEDRVLGTDTQYF
TRBD1,TRBJ2-1,TRBV19,-,TGTGCCAGTAGTATGGACAGGGTAATCTACAATGAGCAGTTCTTC,CASSMDRVIYNEQFF
-,TRBJ2-3,TRBV7-2,-,TGTGCCAGCAGCTTATACGGGGGAGATACGCAGTATTTT,CASSLYGGDTQYF
-,TRBJ1-1,TRBV7-7,-,TGTGCTAGCAGCCCAAGACAGAACATGAACACTGAAGCTTTCTTT,CASSPRQNMNTEAFF
TRBD1,TRBJ1-2,TRBV7-2,-,TGTGCCAGCAGCTTAGGTCACAGGGGCTATGGCTACACCTTC,CASSLGHRGYGYTF
-,TRBJ2-6,TRBV5-8,-,TGTGCCAGCAGCTTATGGAGAGGGCAGAGCTCTGGGGCCAACGTCCTGACTTTC,CASSLWRGQSSGANVLTF
-,TRBJ2-5,TRBV6-6,-,TGTGCCAGCAGTTCCCAGACGAGGGAGACCCAGTACTTC,CASSSQTRETQYF
TRBD1,TRBJ1-2,TRBV5-1,-,TGCGCCAGCAGCTACTTGGGACAGGGTGGTAGCTATGGCTACACCTTC,CASSYLGQGGSYGYTF
-,TRBJ1-1,TRBV9,few,TGTGCCAGCAGCGTAGCGATGTCCGGGGTGACTGAAGCTTTCTTT,CASSVAMSGVTEAFF
-,TRBJ2-3,TRBV14,once,TGTGCCAGCAGCCACACAGATACGCAGTATTTT,CASSHTDTQYF
-,TRBJ2-1,TRBV11-2,-,TGTGCCAGCAGCTTCCTCCGGCGGGACAATGAGCAGTTCTTC,CASSFLRRDNEQFF
-,TRBJ1-1,TRBV20-1,few,TGCAGTTCAAAGGACAGAACTGAAGCTTTCTTT,CSSKDRTEAFF
-,TRBJ2-6,TRBV7-9,-,TGTGCCAGCAGCCGAGGAGGCGGTTCTGGGGCCAACGTCCTGACTTTC,CASSRGGGSGANVLTF
TRBD1,TRBJ1-1,TRBV7-9,few,TGTGCCAGCAGCCGGACAGGGGTGAACACTGAAGCTTTCTTT,CASSRTGVNTEAFF
TRBD2,TRBJ2-5,TRBV10-3,-,TGTGCCATCAGTACACCGACTAGCGGGGGGGAAAACCGCCAAGAGACCCAGTACTTC,CAISTPTSGGENRQETQYF
TRBD1,TRBJ1-4,TRBV7-2,-,TGTGCCAGCAGCAGCTCGGGACAGGGGCGTCCGGCGGAAAAACTGTTTTTT,CASSSSGQGRPAEKLFF
TRBD1,TRBJ2-3,TRBV10-3,-,TGTGCCATCAGTGAGGGACAGGGCGATACGCAGTATTTT,CAISEGQGDTQYF
-,TRBJ1-1,TRBV10-3,-,TGTGCCATCAGGCTGACAGGAGGCAACACTGAAGCTTTCTTT,CAIRLTGGNTEAFF
-,TRBJ2-5,TRBV18,-,TGTGCCAGCTCAATGAACGGACAGCCAATCCAAGAGACCCAGTACTTC,CASSMNGQPIQETQYF
TRBD1,TRBJ2-7,TRBV28,-,TGTGCCAGCAGATGGACAGGGGGCACCTACGAGCAGTACTTC,CASRWTGGTYEQYF